What follows are 6 T cell receptor beta chains derived from one specimen sequenced in a study of identical twins. TCRdb re-derived calls from the 5' RACE reads in MiXCR, one entry per CDR3 protein. Of 650,000 to 800,000 distinct CDR3 sequences listed, around 8.3% are singletons. The same sample was also used in a study of yellow fever vaccine responses in identical twins.

The sample was PBMCs. These receptor sequences come from a woman aged 18-29 years in good health.

V usage is TRBV7-9 and J usage is TRBJ1-5; tentatively, D is TRBD1 (5 bases). V lost 4 bases to trimming and J lost 8 bases, with 12 bases between them. Germline lookup yields CDR1 SEHNR and CDR2 FQNEAQ (reference sequence). This CDR3 is 13 amino acids long. The CDR3 protein is CASSSRGMEPQHF. In nucleotides, the CDR3 is TGTGCCAGCAGCTCCCGGGGGATGGAGCCCCAGCATTTT.

The sample holds a few counts of this clonotype. The chain links TRBV6-1 to TRBJ2-3; weak D call: TRBD2 (7 bases). The ends were cut back, 7 bases at V and 1 base at J, with 24 bases in the middle. In germline, CDR1 is MNHNS, CDR2 SASEGT. The CDR3 loop spans 18 amino acids. CDR3 nucleotides: TGTGCCAGCACCCGAGGGGGGGGGCCGAAACGGGGCACAGATACGCAGTATTTT. As protein: CASTRGGGPKRGTDTQYF.

This rearrangement joins TRBV7-9 to TRBJ2-7; D is tentatively TRBD1 or TRBD2 (5 bases each). In germline, CDR1 is SEHNR, CDR2 FQNEAQ (reference sequence). This CDR3 is built from 15 residues. The CDR3 protein is CHILTRDGNFYEQYF. The CDR3 coding sequence is TGTCACATACTCACCCGGGACGGCAACTTCTACGAGCAGTACTTC.

This clonotype was counted only a few times. V gene TRBV6-1 combines with J gene TRBJ2-7, with 13 positions matching TRBD2. V shed 5 bases, J shed 6 bases, and the junction held 13 bases outside the gene matches. Germline V gene lookup returns CDR1 MNHNS and CDR2 SASEGT. This CDR3 has 17 residues. CDR3 residues: CASSRGTSGESMGEQYF. The CDR3 coding sequence is TGTGCCAGCAGTAGGGGGACTAGCGGGGAGTCAATGGGCGAGCAGTACTTC.

This clonotype has a count of ten or more. This chain uses TRBV20-1 with TRBJ2-7, with 8 bases lining up with TRBD2. The germline V gene encodes CDR1 DFQATT and CDR2 SNEGSKA (reference sequence). After removal of 3 bases from V and 2 bases from J, the junction contained 9 bases not matched to a gene. The CDR3 has 15 amino acids. This chain's CDR3 is CSASQRSGRAYEQYF. The CDR3 DNA reads as TGCAGTGCTAGTCAGAGAAGCGGGAGAGCCTACGAGCAGTACTTC.

Worth noting for this clonotype: Without the conserved terminal phenylalanine or tryptophan, this CDR3 likely stems from a read error. Because the CDR3's place on the DNA is in doubt, the DNA is left out and the CDR3 is given as listed by TCRdb. CDR3 region: CASSFRDSKNQLSTGQYL. This chain connects TRBV21-1 to TRBJ2-7; the DNA was not used to check the table's D call, TRBD1. TRBV21-1 is labeled a pseudogene. With termini counted, the CDR3 has 18 amino acids.